A single sample is the source of the 2 T cell receptor beta chains below, sequenced in a study of cytomegalovirus exposure and HLA in healthy donors. Produced via immunoSEQ multiplex PCR; TCRdb's table is partial and in-frame only. The sample yields more than 250,000 clones, less than 95% seen once. The specimen sequenced was PBMCs. The receptors were sampled from a woman in her twenties or thirties in good health and CMV-seronegative.

A single count supports this clone. This chain uses TRBV28 with TRBJ2-7; D remains unclear. The CDR3 extends over 13 amino acids. Germline CDR1 MDHEN, CDR2 SYDVKM. Trimming took off 4 bases at V and 4 bases at J, with 11 bases between the two ends. Here the CDR3 reads CASSSRLTYEQYF. CDR3 DNA sequence: TGTGCCAGCAGTTCGCGACTGACATACGAGCAGTACTTC.

J is TRBJ2-2 and V is TRBV5-1; D gene unclear. CDR1 is SGHRS, CDR2 YFSETQ, per germline. V lost 2 bases to trimming and J lost 6 bases, with 5 bases between them. This CDR3 is built from 12 residues. The CDR3: CASSFWAGELFF. Written as DNA, the CDR3 is TGCGCCAGCAGCTTCTGGGCCGGGGAGCTGTTTTTT.